This entry is about one TCR beta chain. This table comes from immunoSEQ multiplex PCR, and its TCRdb copy is limited to in-frame clones, with some not included. The profile shows tens of thousands of clones, about 86% of them singletons. The data stem from a study of OX40 agonist ivuxolimab in advanced cancers. Patients had blood sampled at baseline and again on cycle 4 day 1 and cycle 7 day 1. The specimen comprised CD4+ or CD8+ T cells sorted from blood, sampled in a trial of the OX40 agonist ivuxolimab. The receptor comes from an adult with an advanced solid tumor such as melanoma, head and neck, liver or kidney cancer.

DNA for the CDR3: TGTGCCAGTAGTCCGTCCCGGGACAGGGGGAGGCACACTGAAGCTTTCTTT. Protein: CASSPSRDRGRHTEAFF. The J gene is TRBJ1-1, the V gene TRBV19; 11 bases align to TRBD1. Germline loops: CDR1 LNHDA, CDR2 SQIVND (reference sequence). Trimming took 5 bases from V and 3 from J; bases not matched to a gene: 11. This CDR3 spans 17 amino acids.